These T cell receptor beta chains were read from a single sample in a study of cytomegalovirus exposure and HLA in healthy donors. This table comes from immunoSEQ multiplex PCR, and its TCRdb copy is limited to in-frame clones, with some not included. Of roughly 99,000 clones listed, approximately 79% are singletons. The specimen sequenced was PBMCs. Every receptor here comes from a male donor in good health and CMV-seronegative. Each CDR3 is given with its conserved first and last residue. The D gene is left open where the match is weak. Clone size is not always given. Where it is, it says once, few, many or a class for expanded clones.

clone_size j_call d_call v_call cdr3_aa cdr3_nt
. TRBJ1-2 . TRBV6-6 CASSYRVNYGYTF TGTGCCAGCAGCTATCGGGTTAACTATGGCTACACCTTC
. TRBJ2-7 TRBD2 TRBV6-1 CASRIAGGTYEQYF TGTGCCAGCAGAATAGCGGGAGGAACCTACGAGCAGTACTTC
. TRBJ2-3 . TRBV30 CAGQRADTDTQYF TGTGCCGGACAGAGGGCGGACACAGATACGCAGTATTTT
once TRBJ2-7 TRBD1 TRBV2 CASREDRDYEQYF TGTGCCAGCAGGGAAGACAGGGACTACGAGCAGTACTTC
. TRBJ2-2 . TRBV19 CASSIDRQGELFF TGTGCCAGTAGTATAGATCGACAGGGGGAGCTGTTTTTT
few TRBJ2-2 TRBD1 TRBV5-4 CASSPQRVTGPTGELFF TGTGCCAGCAGCCCGCAGAGGGTGACAGGGCCCACCGGGGAGCTGTTTTTT
. TRBJ1-1 . TRBV18 CASSQQLLNTEAFF TGTGCCAGCTCACAACAGCTGTTGAACACTGAAGCTTTCTTT
. TRBJ2-3 . TRBV29-1 CSVLGDLPSTDTQYF TGCAGCGTTCTGGGAGACTTACCTAGCACAGATACGCAGTATTTT
. TRBJ1-1 . TRBV11-2 CASSSTTEAFF TGTGCCAGCAGCTCGACAACTGAAGCTTTCTTT
. TRBJ2-1 TRBD2 TRBV29-1 CSVVTSGGDEQFF TGCAGCGTTGTTACTAGCGGGGGGGATGAGCAGTTCTTC
. TRBJ2-1 TRBD2 TRBV7-3 CASSPKAGGFNEQFF TGTGCCAGCAGCCCGAAAGCGGGAGGTTTCAATGAGCAGTTCTTC
. TRBJ1-5 . TRBV27 CASSFSGENQPQHF TGTGCCAGCAGTTTTTCAGGGGAGAATCAGCCCCAGCATTTT
. TRBJ2-5 . TRBV27 CASSLLGEETQYF TGTGCCAGCAGTTTATTAGGGGAAGAGACCCAGTACTTC
. TRBJ1-1 TRBD1 TRBV18 CASSPRQGTEAFF TGTGCCAGCTCACCACGACAGGGGACTGAAGCTTTCTTT
. TRBJ2-3 TRBD2 TRBV28 CACKGGLAGGTDTQYF TGTGCCTGCAAAGGGGGGCTAGCGGGAGGCACAGATACGCAGTATTTT
once TRBJ1-5 TRBD1 TRBV28 CASTKQGSNQPQHF TGTGCCAGCACCAAACAGGGGAGCAATCAGCCCCAGCATTTT